This T cell receptor (beta chain) was obtained from a study of T cell responses to AZD1222 COVID-19 vaccine. Study-wide points: With two AZD1222 doses given, Spike-specific TCR breadth and depth both rose.

The ends lost 3 bases at V and 0 bases at J; junction bases unmatched: 12. This CDR3 has 20 residues. Turning to this clone: Antigen specificity is unknown.

Assay: immunoSEQ multiplex PCR; the TCRdb copy retains only in-frame clones and omits some. The table records about 120,000 clones, around nine tenths of them present only once. V usage is TRBV23-1 and J usage is TRBJ2-6; 9 bases map to TRBD1. TRBV23-1 is recorded as an ORF, its role being uncertain. The TCR originated in an adult in good health. The material sequenced was peripheral blood, taken on day 0 of AZD1222 vaccination. DNA for the CDR3: TGCGCCAGCAGTCATCCTCCCGGGACAGGGCCTTCCTCTGGGGCCAACGTCCTGACTTTC. Residues: CASSHPPGTGPSSGANVLTF.